Only a few counts were recorded for the clone carrying this T cell receptor (beta chain). The antigen is unknown. This entry comes from a study of identical twins. Via MiXCR, TCRdb re-called the 5' RACE reads, giving one row per CDR3 protein. The repertoire holds a few hundred thousand distinct CDR3 sequences, with 10% to 15% as singletons. Every donor was a healthy Caucasian. This CDR3 region has 17 residues. The J segment lost 4 bases and the V segment lost 0 bases, leaving 9 bases of the junction unmatched. The germline CDR1 and CDR2 sequences are LGHNA and YSLEER. Study-level findings and limits: Fewer insertions marked abundant cord blood beta clonotypes; young adult naive trended weakly, memory not at all. Because invariant MAIT and iNKT cells could be present, zero-insertion analyses could be partly confounded. Models, which agreed with sharing between unrelated individuals, nonetheless underestimated the out-of-frame TCR alpha sharing seen in monozygotic twins.

The same data also went into a second study, on yellow fever vaccine responses in identical twins.

The sequence derives from a woman aged 18-29 years in good health. The sequencing sample was made of memory (CD45RO+) T cells sorted from blood. The chain is built from TRBV4-3 and TRBJ2-5, with TRBD2 matching over 9 bases. CDR3: CASSQDVAGGPAETQYF. The CDR3 nucleotides read TGCGCCAGCAGCCAAGACGTCGCGGGAGGGCCTGCAGAGACCCAGTACTTC.